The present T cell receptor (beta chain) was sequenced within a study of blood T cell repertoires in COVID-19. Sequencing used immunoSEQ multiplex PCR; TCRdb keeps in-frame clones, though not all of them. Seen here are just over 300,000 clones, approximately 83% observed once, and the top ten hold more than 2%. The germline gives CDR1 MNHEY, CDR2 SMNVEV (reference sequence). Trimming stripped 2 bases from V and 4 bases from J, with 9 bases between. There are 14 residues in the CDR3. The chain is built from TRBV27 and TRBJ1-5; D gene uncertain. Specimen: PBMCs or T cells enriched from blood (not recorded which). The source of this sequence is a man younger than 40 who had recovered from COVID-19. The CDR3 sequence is CASSLNPGNQPQHF. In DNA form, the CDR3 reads TGTGCCAGCAGTTTAAACCCGGGAAATCAGCCCCAGCATTTT.